This T cell receptor (beta chain) stems from a study of neurological immune-mediated disorders. This clonotype was detected only a few times. One end of the junction does not line up with germline, which may come from a read error. The CDR3 covers 15 residues. MiXCR, run by TCRdb on the 5' RACE reads, gives a single entry per CDR3 protein. The sample carries approximately 60,000 distinct CDR3 sequences, 3.5% recorded once. V is TRBV12-3 or TRBV12-4 and J is TRBJ1-5; 9 bases align to TRBD1. This TCR derives from a woman aged 30 to 39 with multiple sclerosis. The specimen was PBMCs. CDR3 in DNA: TGTGCCAGCAGGACGGGACAGGGTGGGGATCAGCCCCAGAATTTT. It yields the protein CASRTGQGGDQPQNF.